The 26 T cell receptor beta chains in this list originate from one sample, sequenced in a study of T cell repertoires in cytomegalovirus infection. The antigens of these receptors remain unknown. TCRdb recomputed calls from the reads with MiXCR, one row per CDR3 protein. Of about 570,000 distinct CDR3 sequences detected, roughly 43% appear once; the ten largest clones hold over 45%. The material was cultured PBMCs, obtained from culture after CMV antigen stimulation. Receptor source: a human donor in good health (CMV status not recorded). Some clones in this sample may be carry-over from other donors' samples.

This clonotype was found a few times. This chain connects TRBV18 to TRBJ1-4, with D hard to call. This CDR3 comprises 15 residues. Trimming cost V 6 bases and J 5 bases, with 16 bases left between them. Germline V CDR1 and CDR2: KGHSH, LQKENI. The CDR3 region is CASSPDPGGNEKLFF. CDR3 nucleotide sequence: TGTGCCAGCTCCCCCGATCCGGGCGGGAATGAAAAACTGTTTTTT. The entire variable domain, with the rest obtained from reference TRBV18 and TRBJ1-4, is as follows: NAGVMQNPRHLVRRRGQEARLRCSPMKGHSHVYWYRQLPEEGLKFMVYLQKENIIDESGMPKERFSAEFPKEGPSILRIQQVVRGDSAAYFCASSPDPGGNEKLFFGSGTQLSVL.

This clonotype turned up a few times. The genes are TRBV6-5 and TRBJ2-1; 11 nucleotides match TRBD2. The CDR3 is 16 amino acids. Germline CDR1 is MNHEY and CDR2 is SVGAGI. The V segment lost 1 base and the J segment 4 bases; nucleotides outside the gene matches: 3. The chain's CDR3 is CASSYYGTSGYNEQFF. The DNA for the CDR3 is TGTGCCAGCAGTTACTACGGGACTAGCGGTTACAATGAGCAGTTCTTC.

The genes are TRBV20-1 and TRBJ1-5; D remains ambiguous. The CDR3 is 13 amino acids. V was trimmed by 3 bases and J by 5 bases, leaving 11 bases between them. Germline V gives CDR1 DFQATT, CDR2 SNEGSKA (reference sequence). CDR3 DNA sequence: TGCAGTGCTAGTCACGGTTCTGATCAGCCCCAGCATTTT. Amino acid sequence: CSASHGSDQPQHF.

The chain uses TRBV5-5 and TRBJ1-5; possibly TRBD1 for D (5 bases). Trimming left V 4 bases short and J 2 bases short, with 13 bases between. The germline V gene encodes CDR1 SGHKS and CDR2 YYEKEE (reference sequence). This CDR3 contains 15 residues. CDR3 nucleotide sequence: TGTGCCAGCAGCCTATGGGGGGTCGGCAATCAGCCCCAGCATTTT. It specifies CASSLWGVGNQPQHF.

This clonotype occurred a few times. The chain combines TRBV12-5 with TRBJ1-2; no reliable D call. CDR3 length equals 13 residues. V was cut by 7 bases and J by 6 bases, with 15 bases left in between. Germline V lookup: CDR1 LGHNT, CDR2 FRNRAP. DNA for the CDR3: TGTGCTAGTGCCATGACGGGTACAGATGGCTACACCTTC. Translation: CASAMTGTDGYTF.

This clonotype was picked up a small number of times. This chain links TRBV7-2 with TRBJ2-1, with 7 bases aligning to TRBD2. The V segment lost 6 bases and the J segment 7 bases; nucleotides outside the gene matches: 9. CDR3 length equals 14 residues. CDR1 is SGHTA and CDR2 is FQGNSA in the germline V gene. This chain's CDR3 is CASRATGGRNEQFF. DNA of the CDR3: TGTGCCAGCAGGGCCACCGGGGGGAGGAATGAGCAGTTCTTC.

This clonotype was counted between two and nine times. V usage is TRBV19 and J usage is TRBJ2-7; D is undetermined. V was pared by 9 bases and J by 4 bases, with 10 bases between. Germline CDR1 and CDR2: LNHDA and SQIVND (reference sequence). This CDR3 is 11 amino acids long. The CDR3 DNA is TGTGCCAGCCGAGGTTTTTACGAGCAGTACTTC. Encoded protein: CASRGFYEQYF.

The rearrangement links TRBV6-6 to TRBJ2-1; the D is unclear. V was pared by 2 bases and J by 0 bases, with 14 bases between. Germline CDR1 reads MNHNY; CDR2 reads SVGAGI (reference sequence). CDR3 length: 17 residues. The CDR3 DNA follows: TGTGCCAGCAGTTACCTAACCGAGTTAAACTCCTACAATGAGCAGTTCTTC. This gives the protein CASSYLTELNSYNEQFF.

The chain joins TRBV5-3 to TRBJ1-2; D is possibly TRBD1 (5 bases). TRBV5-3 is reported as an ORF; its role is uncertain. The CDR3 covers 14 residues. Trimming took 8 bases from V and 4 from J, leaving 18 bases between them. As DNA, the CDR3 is TGTGCCAGCAGCCCCTCGGGAGGGGCCTATGGCTACACCTTC. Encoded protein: CASSPSGGAYGYTF.

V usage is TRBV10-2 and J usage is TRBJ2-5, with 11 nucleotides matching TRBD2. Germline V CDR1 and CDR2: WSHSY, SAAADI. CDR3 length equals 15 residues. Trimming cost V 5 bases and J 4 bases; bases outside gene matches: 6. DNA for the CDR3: TGCGCCAGCAGTTGGGTAGCGGGAGGGCCAGAGACCCAGTACTTC. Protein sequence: CASSWVAGGPETQYF.

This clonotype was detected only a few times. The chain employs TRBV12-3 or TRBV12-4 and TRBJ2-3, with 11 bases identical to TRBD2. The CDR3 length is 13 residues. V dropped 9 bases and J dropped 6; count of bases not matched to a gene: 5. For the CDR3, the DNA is TGTGCCAGTAGCGGGAGGGGGCTGGATACGCAGTATTTT. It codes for CASSGRGLDTQYF.

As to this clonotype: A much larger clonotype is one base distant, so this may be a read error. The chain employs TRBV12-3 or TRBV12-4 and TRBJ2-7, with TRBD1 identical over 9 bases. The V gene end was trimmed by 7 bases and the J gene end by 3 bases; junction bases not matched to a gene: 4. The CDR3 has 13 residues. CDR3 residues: CASNPGQGYEQYF. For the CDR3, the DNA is TGTGCCAGCAACCCGGGACAGGGCTACGAGCAGTACTTC.

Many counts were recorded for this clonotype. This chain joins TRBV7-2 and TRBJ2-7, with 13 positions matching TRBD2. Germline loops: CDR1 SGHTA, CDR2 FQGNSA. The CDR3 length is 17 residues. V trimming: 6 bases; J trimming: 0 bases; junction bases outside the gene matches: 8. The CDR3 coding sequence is TGTGCCAGCAGGCAGGGACTAGCGGGACCGTCCTCCTACGAGCAGTACTTC. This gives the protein CASRQGLAGPSSYEQYF.

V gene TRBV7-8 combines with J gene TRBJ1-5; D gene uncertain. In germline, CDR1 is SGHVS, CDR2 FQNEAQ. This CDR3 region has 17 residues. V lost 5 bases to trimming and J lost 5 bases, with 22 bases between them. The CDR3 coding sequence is TGTGCCAGCAGCCCCCGCGCGGAGATACGGAATCATCAGCCCCAGCATTTT. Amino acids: CASSPRAEIRNHQPQHF.

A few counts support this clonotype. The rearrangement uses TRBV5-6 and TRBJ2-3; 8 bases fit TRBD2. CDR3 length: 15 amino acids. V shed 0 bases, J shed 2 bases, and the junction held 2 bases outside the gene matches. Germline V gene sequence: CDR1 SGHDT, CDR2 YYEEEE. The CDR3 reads CASSLAGGTTDTQYF. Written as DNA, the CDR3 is TGTGCCAGCAGCTTGGCGGGGGGGACCACAGATACGCAGTATTTT.

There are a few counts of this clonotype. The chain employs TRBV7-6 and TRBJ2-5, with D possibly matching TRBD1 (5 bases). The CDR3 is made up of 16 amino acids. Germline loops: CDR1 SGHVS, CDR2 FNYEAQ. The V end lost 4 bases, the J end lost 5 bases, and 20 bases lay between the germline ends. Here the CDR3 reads CASSSTPIQNRETQYF. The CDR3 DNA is TGTGCCAGCAGCTCCACCCCGATCCAGAACAGGGAGACCCAGTACTTC. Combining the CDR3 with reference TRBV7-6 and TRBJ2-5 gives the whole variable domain GAGVSQSPRYKVTKRGQDVALRCDPISGHVSLYWYRQALGQGPEFLTYFNYEAQQDKSGLPNDRFSAERPEGSISTLTIQRTEQRDSAMYRCASSSTPIQNRETQYFGPGTRLLVL.

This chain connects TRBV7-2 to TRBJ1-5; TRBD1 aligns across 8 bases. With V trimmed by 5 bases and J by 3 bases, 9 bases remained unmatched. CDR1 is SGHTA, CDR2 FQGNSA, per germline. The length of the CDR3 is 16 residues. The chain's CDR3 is CASSRQGRNSNQPQHF. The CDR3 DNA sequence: TGTGCCAGCAGCAGACAGGGGCGAAACTCCAATCAGCCCCAGCATTTT.

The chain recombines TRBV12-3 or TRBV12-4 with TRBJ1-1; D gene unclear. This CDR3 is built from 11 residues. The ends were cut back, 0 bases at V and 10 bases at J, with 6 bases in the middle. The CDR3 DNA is TGTGCCAGCAGTTTAGCGCTAGGAGCTTTCTTT. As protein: CASSLALGAFF.

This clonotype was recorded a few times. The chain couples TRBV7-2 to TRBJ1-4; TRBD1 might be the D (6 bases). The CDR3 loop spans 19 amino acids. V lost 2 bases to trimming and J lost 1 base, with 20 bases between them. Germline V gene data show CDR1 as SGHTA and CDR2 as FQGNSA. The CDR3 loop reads CASSLLRGTPGITNEKLFF. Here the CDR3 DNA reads TGTGCCAGCAGCTTACTGCGCGGGACACCTGGTATAACTAATGAAAAACTGTTTTTT.

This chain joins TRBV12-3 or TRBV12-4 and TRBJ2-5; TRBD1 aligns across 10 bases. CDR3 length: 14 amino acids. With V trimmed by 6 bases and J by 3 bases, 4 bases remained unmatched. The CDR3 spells CASRLGTGEETQYF. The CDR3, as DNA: TGTGCCAGCAGGCTAGGGACAGGGGAAGAGACCCAGTACTTC.

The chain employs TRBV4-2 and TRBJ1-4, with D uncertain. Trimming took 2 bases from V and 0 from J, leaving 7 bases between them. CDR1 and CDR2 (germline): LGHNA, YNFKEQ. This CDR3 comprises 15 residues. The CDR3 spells CASSQNPATNEKLFF. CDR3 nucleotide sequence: TGTGCCAGCAGCCAAAACCCTGCAACTAATGAAAAACTGTTTTTT.

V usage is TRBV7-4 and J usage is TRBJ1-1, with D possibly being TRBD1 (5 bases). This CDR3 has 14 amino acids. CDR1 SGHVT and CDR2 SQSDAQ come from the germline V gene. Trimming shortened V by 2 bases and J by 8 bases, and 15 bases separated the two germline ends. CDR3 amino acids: CASSLLPGEAEAFF. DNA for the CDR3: TGTGCCAGCAGCTTATTGCCGGGGGAGGCGGAAGCTTTCTTT.

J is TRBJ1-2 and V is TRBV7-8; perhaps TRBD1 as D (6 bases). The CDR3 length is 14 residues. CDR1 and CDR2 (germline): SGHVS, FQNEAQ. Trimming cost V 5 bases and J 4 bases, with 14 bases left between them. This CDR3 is CASSPTQGPYGYTF. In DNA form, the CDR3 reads TGTGCCAGCAGCCCCACCCAGGGGCCCTATGGCTACACCTTC.

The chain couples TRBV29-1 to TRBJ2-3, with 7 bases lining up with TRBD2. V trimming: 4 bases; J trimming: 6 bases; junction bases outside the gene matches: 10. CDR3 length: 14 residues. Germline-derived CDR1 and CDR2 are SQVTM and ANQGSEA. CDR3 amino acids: CSVALRTRRDTQYF. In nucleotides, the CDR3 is TGCAGCGTTGCCCTGAGGACTAGGAGGGATACGCAGTATTTT.

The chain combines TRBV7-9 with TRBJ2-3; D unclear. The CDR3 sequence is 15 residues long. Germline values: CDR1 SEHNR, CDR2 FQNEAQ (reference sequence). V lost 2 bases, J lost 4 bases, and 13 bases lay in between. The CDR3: CASSLRLDGADTQYF. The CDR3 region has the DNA TGTGCCAGCAGCTTACGACTTGATGGGGCAGATACGCAGTATTTT.

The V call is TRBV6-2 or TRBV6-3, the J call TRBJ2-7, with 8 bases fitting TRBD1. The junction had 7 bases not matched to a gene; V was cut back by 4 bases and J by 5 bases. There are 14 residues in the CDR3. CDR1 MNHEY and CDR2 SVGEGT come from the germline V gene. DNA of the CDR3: TGTGCCAGCAGTTCCACGACAGGGGTGGACGAGCAGTACTTC. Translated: CASSSTTGVDEQYF.